Detailed here is one T cell receptor beta chain. Generated by immunoSEQ multiplex PCR, the TCRdb table keeps only in-frame clones and is missing some. Of about 350,000 clones in the sample, approximately 89% are singletons; the top ten hold 3% to 4%. The record originates from a study of blood T cell repertoires in COVID-19. The Seattle site enrolled patients during active infection and followed them longitudinally. Sequenced input: peripheral blood. The clonotype comes from a woman between 55 and 75 years old with COVID-19, enrolled during active disease.

The CDR3 DNA follows: TGTGCCAGCAGCCGCACCGCCGGGGAGTCACCCCTCCACTTT. Translated, it gives CASSRTAGESPLHF. This chain connects TRBV28 to TRBJ1-6, with D hard to call. Trimming left V 6 bases short and J 10 bases short, with 16 bases between. The CDR3 is 14 amino acids. CDR1 MDHEN and CDR2 SYDVKM come from the germline V gene.